This passage covers 31 T cell receptor beta chains from one sample sequenced in a study of T cells in Graves' hyperthyroidism and ophthalmopathy (dated by TCRdb to about 2019). The library came from multiplex PCR. TCRdb records Illumina HiSeq 2000 as the sequencer. Amplification of TCR beta CDR3 regions was carried out from RNA transcripts. For the first round of RT-PCR on the TCR CDR3, the HTBI primer set was used together with the Qiagen OneStep RT-PCR kit. In TCRdb, the public reads were trimmed at Q25 with fastp and aligned with MiXCR, with productive beta chains retained. CDR3 protein sequences are deduplicated, and each keeps its most common genes and DNA. The sample profile shows about 560,000 distinct CDR3 sequences; around 45% of them were found once. Just under 8.5% of the sample belongs to the ten largest clones. The material sequenced was peripheral blood or thyroid tissue (not recorded which). The receptors shown here come from a woman between 18 and 30 years old with Graves' hyperthyroidism. Donor details come from another sample of the same person, matched by shared clones.

This clonotype has only a few counts. The V call is TRBV19, the J call TRBJ2-2, with a weak D call TRBD1 (6 bases). With 4 bases removed from V and 3 bases from J, the gap between germline ends came to 12 bases. Germline values: CDR1 LNHDA, CDR2 SQIVND (reference sequence). The CDR3 has 15 amino acids. CDR3 bases: TGTGCCAGTAGTAATGGCAGGGGCCACACCGGGGAGCTGTTTTTT. This sequence encodes CASSNGRGHTGELFF.

The rearrangement joins TRBV7-2 to TRBJ1-5; a weak D match, TRBD1 (6 bases). The CDR3 loop spans 16 amino acids. Germline V gene data show CDR1 as SGHTA and CDR2 as FQGNSA. The V end lost 2 bases, the J end lost 3 bases, and 14 bases lay between the germline ends. The DNA of the CDR3 is TGTGCCAGCAGCTTATCGACAGGTCAAACCAATCAGCCCCAGCATTTT. This gives the protein CASSLSTGQTNQPQHF.

This clonotype was counted only a few times. The chain recombines TRBV10-1 with TRBJ2-7; D ambiguous. Germline CDR1 WNHNN, CDR2 SYGVQD (reference sequence). V lost 2 bases to trimming and J lost 0 bases, with 8 bases between them. The CDR3 length is 14 residues. DNA for the CDR3: TGCGCCAGCAGTGAGGCGGAAACCTCCTACGAGCAGTACTTC. Protein product: CASSEAETSYEQYF.

This clonotype was seen a few times. The V and J genes are TRBV7-9 and TRBJ1-4; the D is unclear. Trimming pared 1 base from V and 5 bases from J, leaving 11 bases between. The CDR3 totals 15 residues. Germline V gene data show CDR1 as SEHNR and CDR2 as FQNEAQ (reference sequence). The CDR3 DNA follows: TGTGCCAGCAGCTTAGTTCCGAGGGAGAATGAAAAACTGTTTTTT. This gives the protein CASSLVPRENEKLFF.

This clonotype was seen a few times. This chain joins TRBV20-1 and TRBJ1-1; D not resolved. In germline, CDR1 is DFQATT, CDR2 SNEGSKA (reference sequence). Trimming stripped 3 bases from V and 0 bases from J, with 8 bases between. The CDR3 length is 13 residues. This chain's CDR3 is CSARTAMNTEAFF. The CDR3 DNA is TGCAGTGCTAGGACGGCGATGAACACTGAAGCTTTCTTT.

The chain recombines TRBV10-3 with TRBJ1-1; TRBD1 matches at 7 bases. CDR3 length: 13 residues. Losses at the gene ends were 10 bases for V and 3 bases for J; bases not matched to a gene: 8. Germline CDR1 and CDR2: ENHRY and SYGVKD. The CDR3 here is CASIDREDTEAFF. CDR3 in DNA: TGTGCCAGCATTGACAGGGAGGACACTGAAGCTTTCTTT.

This clonotype appeared once. The chain recombines TRBV5-6 with TRBJ2-5; TRBD2 aligns across 7 bases. After removal of 4 bases from V and 6 bases from J, the junction contained 3 bases not matched to a gene. The CDR3 covers 12 residues. From germline, CDR1 is SGHDT and CDR2 YYEEEE. The CDR3 loop reads CASSRGEKTQYF. The CDR3 region has the DNA TGTGCCAGCAGCCGGGGGGAGAAGACCCAGTACTTC. Drawing the rest from reference TRBV5-6 and TRBJ2-5, the complete variable domain is DAGVTQSPTHLIKTRGQQVTLRCSPKSGHDTVSWYQQALGQGPQFIFQYYEEEERQRGNFPDRFSGHQFPNYSSELNVNALLLGDSALYLCASSRGEKTQYFGPGTRLLVL.

Only a few counts were recorded for this clonotype. For the CDR3, the DNA is TGTGCCAGCAGCGTTTGGGAGGCGAACACTGAAGCTTTCTTT. Residues: CASSVWEANTEAFF. The V call is TRBV9, the J call TRBJ1-1; no firm D call. Trimming cost V 2 bases and J 1 base, with 9 bases left between them. The CDR3 length is 14 residues. Germline-derived CDR1 and CDR2 are SGDLS and YYNGEE.

The sample holds many counts of this clonotype. The J gene is TRBJ1-1, the V gene TRBV10-3; the D is unclear. Germline values: CDR1 ENHRY, CDR2 SYGVKD. Trimming took 2 bases from V and 4 from J, leaving 8 bases between them. This CDR3 comprises 13 residues. As DNA, the CDR3 is TGTGCCATCAGTGAGCCAGACGGCACTGAAGCTTTCTTT. This gives the protein CAISEPDGTEAFF.

V usage is TRBV29-1 and J usage is TRBJ2-3, with TRBD2 matching 13 bases. Trimming at V came to 6 bases and at J to 0 bases, leaving 6 bases not matched to a gene. Germline CDR1 is SQVTM and CDR2 is ANQGSEA. The length of the CDR3 is 16 residues. The DNA of the CDR3 is TGCAGCGTGGAACGGACTAGCGGGGGTAGCACAGATACGCAGTATTTT. Translating gives CSVERTSGGSTDTQYF.

As to this clonotype: A much larger clone sits a single nucleotide away, making a read error possible. The V and J genes are TRBV7-9 and TRBJ2-5; D remains unclear. The CDR3 covers 12 residues. The germline V gene encodes CDR1 SEHNR and CDR2 FQNEAQ (reference sequence). This CDR3 is CAGSAHQETQYF. The CDR3 DNA reads as TGTGCCGGCAGCGCACATCAAGAGACCCAGTACTTC.

The table lists this clonotype with a few counts. The J gene is TRBJ1-6, the V gene TRBV25-1, with D possibly being TRBD1 (6 bases). With 7 bases removed from V and 5 bases from J, the gap between germline ends came to 9 bases. CDR3 length: 13 residues. Germline V gene sequence: CDR1 MGHDK, CDR2 SYGVNS. DNA for the CDR3: TGTGCCAGCAAAGGGGGAAATAATTCACCCCTCCACTTT. This sequence encodes CASKGGNNSPLHF.

The chain employs TRBV7-8 and TRBJ2-5; the D gene is possibly TRBD1 (6 bases). Germline assignment: CDR1 SGHVS and CDR2 FQNEAQ. Trimming removed 5 bases from V and 5 bases from J, with 15 bases in between. The CDR3 loop spans 14 amino acids. CDR3 bases: TGTGCCAGCAGCGTACAGGGCATTGGCGAGACCCAGTACTTC. This encodes CASSVQGIGETQYF.

This chain connects TRBV24-1 to TRBJ2-7; 9 bases match TRBD1. Per the germline V gene, CDR1 is KGHDR and CDR2 is SFDVKD. Losses at the gene ends were 4 bases for V and 5 bases for J; bases not matched to a gene: 5. The CDR3 covers 14 residues. CDR3 bases: TGTGCCACCAGTGACCGGACAGGGGCACACGAGCAGTACTTC. It specifies CATSDRTGAHEQYF.

The V and J genes are TRBV7-9 and TRBJ2-5; tentative D call: TRBD2 (6 bases). This CDR3 comprises 17 residues. Germline V CDR1 and CDR2: SEHNR, FQNEAQ (reference sequence). Trimming cost V 4 bases and J 0 bases, with 18 bases left between them. The CDR3 DNA is TGTGCCAGCAGCTCCGAAAAACTAGCACTGTACCAAGAGACCCAGTACTTC. Its translation: CASSSEKLALYQETQYF. Using reference TRBV7-9 and TRBJ2-5 for the parts outside the CDR3, the full variable domain is DTGVSQNPRHKITKRGQNVTFRCDPISEHNRLYWYRQTLGQGPEFLTYFQNEAQLEKSRLLSDRFSAERPKGSFSTLEIQRTEQGDSAMYLCASSSEKLALYQETQYFGPGTRLLVL.

This clonotype was seen repeatedly, ten times or more. V is TRBV2 and J is TRBJ2-7, with 10 bases lining up with TRBD2. Per germline, CDR1 SNHLY and CDR2 FYNNEI. The CDR3 spans 14 residues. The V segment lost 4 bases and the J segment 4 bases; nucleotides outside the gene matches: 4. For the CDR3, the DNA is TGTGCCAGCAGTGGTGCTAGCGGGAGATACGAGCAGTACTTC. Translation: CASSGASGRYEQYF. Variable domain in full (rest from reference TRBV2 and TRBJ2-7): EPEVTQTPSHQVTQMGQEVILRCVPISNHLYFYWYRQILGQKVEFLVSFYNNEISEKSEIFDDQFSVERPDGSNFTLKIRSTKLEDSAMYFCASSGASGRYEQYFGPGTRLTVT.

In its sample, this clonotype was seen a few times. The CDR3, as DNA: TGTGCCACCAGTGATTCCGCCCGAGATTCCTACGAGCAGTACTTC. Translating it yields CATSDSARDSYEQYF. The genes are TRBV24-1 and TRBJ2-7; D unclear. The CDR3 contains 15 residues. The germline gives CDR1 KGHDR, CDR2 SFDVKD. Trimming left V 2 bases short and J 1 base short, with 11 bases between.

This clonotype has only a few counts. The rearrangement uses TRBV19 and TRBJ1-6; a possible D gene is TRBD1 (5 bases). V lost 5 bases and J 3 bases, leaving 8 bases between the germline ends. This CDR3 has 14 residues. Germline V CDR1 and CDR2: LNHDA, SQIVND (reference sequence). CDR3 loop: CASSSGRYNSPLHF. CDR3 coding DNA: TGTGCCAGTAGTTCAGGGCGCTATAATTCACCCCTCCACTTT.

This chain connects TRBV20-1 to TRBJ2-7, with 9 bases fitting TRBD2. Germline V gives CDR1 DFQATT, CDR2 SNEGSKA (reference sequence). CDR3 size: 14 residues. V was clipped by 4 bases and J by 0 bases; unmatched bases: 4. In DNA, the CDR3 is TGCAGTGCTACTGGACTAGCGCTCTCCTACGAGCAGTACTTC. It yields the protein CSATGLALSYEQYF.

The rearrangement uses TRBV29-1 and TRBJ1-1; no firm D call. This CDR3 has 13 residues. Trimming stripped 2 bases from V and 7 bases from J, with 14 bases between. CDR1 is SQVTM, CDR2 ANQGSEA, per germline. The CDR3 spells CSVEHGPNYEAFF. The CDR3 region has the DNA TGCAGCGTTGAACACGGACCGAACTATGAAGCTTTCTTT.

This clonotype was recorded at least ten times. The chain joins TRBV7-6 to TRBJ2-7; no firm D call. The CDR3 is 15 residues long. The germline V and J ends were trimmed by 2 bases and 0 bases, with 11 bases remaining between them. The germline V gene encodes CDR1 SGHVS and CDR2 FNYEAQ. The CDR3 DNA follows: TGTGCCAGCAGCTTATACCGGCGGAGCTCCTACGAGCAGTACTTC. Protein: CASSLYRRSSYEQYF.

This chain connects TRBV7-7 to TRBJ2-3; 7 bases map to TRBD1. The CDR3 extends over 14 amino acids. Looked up from germline, CDR1 is SSHAT and CDR2 is FNYEAQ (reference sequence). V trimming: 6 bases; J trimming: 6 bases; junction bases outside the gene matches: 9. For the CDR3, the DNA is TGTGCCAGCAGTTCCGGGACAGAGGTGGATACGCAGTATTTT. It is translated as CASSSGTEVDTQYF.

The rearrangement uses TRBV12-3 or TRBV12-4 and TRBJ1-2, with TRBD1 matching 7 bases. The J segment lost 0 bases and the V segment lost 7 bases, leaving 8 bases of the junction unmatched. The CDR3 covers 15 residues. DNA of the CDR3: TGTGCCAGCAAGTTAGATCAGGGGGCTAACTATGGCTACACCTTC. The encoded protein is CASKLDQGANYGYTF.

The chain carries TRBV6-5 and TRBJ2-7; weak D call: TRBD1 (5 bases). Germline V gene sequence: CDR1 MNHEY, CDR2 SVGAGI. The CDR3 loop spans 13 amino acids. V was cut by 3 bases and J by 7 bases, with 13 bases left in between. CDR3 amino acids: CASSYLGLGEQYF. DNA for the CDR3: TGTGCCAGCAGTTATTTGGGGCTGGGGGAGCAGTACTTC.

The rearrangement uses TRBV9 and TRBJ1-6, with D perhaps TRBD1 (6 bases). The V end lost 3 bases, the J end lost 8 bases, and 12 bases lay between the germline ends. CDR3 length: 14 residues. From germline, CDR1 is SGDLS and CDR2 YYNGEE. The CDR3: CASSEVGAYSPLHF. Written as DNA, the CDR3 is TGTGCCAGCAGCGAGGTGGGGGCCTATTCACCCCTCCACTTT.

Of note for this clonotype: A clone one base away is much larger, so this may be a read error. V usage is TRBV7-3 and J usage is TRBJ2-5; D unclear. Trimming left V 4 bases short and J 4 bases short, with 13 bases between. The CDR3 is made up of 14 amino acids. Germline values: CDR1 SGHTA, CDR2 FQGTGA. The CDR3 here is CASSSGPSPETQYF. DNA of the CDR3: TGTGCCAGCAGCTCCGGCCCCTCCCCAGAGACCCAGTACTTC.

The V and J genes are TRBV19 and TRBJ1-6; unclear D gene. The germline V gene encodes CDR1 LNHDA and CDR2 SQIVND (reference sequence). This CDR3 comprises 12 residues. The V end was cut by 1 base, the J end by 7 bases, with 2 bases between. The CDR3 spells CASSIGNSPLHF. The CDR3 DNA follows: TGTGCCAGTAGTATAGGAAATTCACCCCTCCACTTT.

This clonotype was observed a few times. The rearrangement joins TRBV9 to TRBJ1-6; D is perhaps TRBD1 (5 bases). Deletions cut 2 bases from V and 2 bases from J, with 8 bases between. This CDR3 contains 15 residues. CDR1 and CDR2 from the germline V gene are SGDLS and YYNGEE. The CDR3 reads CASSVGGTYNSPLHF. The CDR3, as DNA: TGTGCCAGCAGCGTCGGGGGGACCTATAATTCACCCCTCCACTTT.

This clonotype was found many times. This chain uses TRBV20-1 with TRBJ2-5; D is perhaps TRBD2 (6 bases). Germline assignment: CDR1 DFQATT and CDR2 SNEGSKA (reference sequence). This CDR3 comprises 10 residues. The CDR3 here is CSAGQETQYF. DNA of the CDR3: TGCAGCGCGGGGCAAGAGACCCAGTACTTC.

The chain couples TRBV7-8 to TRBJ2-5, with a possible D match to TRBD1 (5 bases). The length of the CDR3 is 15 residues. The V end lost 5 bases, the J end lost 1 base, and 14 bases lay between the germline ends. Germline V gives CDR1 SGHVS, CDR2 FQNEAQ. CDR3 in amino acids: CASSPRTTSQETQYF. Here the CDR3 DNA reads TGTGCCAGCAGCCCGAGGACAACTTCCCAAGAGACCCAGTACTTC.

The chain joins TRBV7-9 to TRBJ1-3; 9 bases match TRBD1. Germline CDR1 and CDR2: SEHNR and FQNEAQ (reference sequence). The CDR3 sequence is 14 residues long. Trimming at V came to 10 bases and at J to 0 bases, leaving 4 bases not matched to a gene. The CDR3 nucleotides read TGTGCCACCCAGGGACAGGGCTCTGGAAACACCATATATTTT. Its translation is CATQGQGSGNTIYF.